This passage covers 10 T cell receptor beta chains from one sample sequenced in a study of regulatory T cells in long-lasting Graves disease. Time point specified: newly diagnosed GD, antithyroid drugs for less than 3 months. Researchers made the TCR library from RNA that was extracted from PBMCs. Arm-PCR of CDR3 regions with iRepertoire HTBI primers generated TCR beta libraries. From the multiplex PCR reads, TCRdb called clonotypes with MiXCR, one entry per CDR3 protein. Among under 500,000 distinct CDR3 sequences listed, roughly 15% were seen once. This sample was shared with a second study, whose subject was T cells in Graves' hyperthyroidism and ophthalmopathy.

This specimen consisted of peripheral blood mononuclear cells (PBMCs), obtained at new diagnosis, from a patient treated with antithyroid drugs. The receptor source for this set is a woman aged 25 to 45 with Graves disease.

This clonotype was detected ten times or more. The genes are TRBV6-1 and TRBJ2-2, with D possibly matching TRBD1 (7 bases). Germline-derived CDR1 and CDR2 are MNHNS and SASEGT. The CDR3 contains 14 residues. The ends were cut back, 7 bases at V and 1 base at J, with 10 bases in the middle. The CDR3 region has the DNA TGTGCCAGCACTCAGGGGGGGAACACCGGGGAGCTGTTTTTT. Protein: CASTQGGNTGELFF.

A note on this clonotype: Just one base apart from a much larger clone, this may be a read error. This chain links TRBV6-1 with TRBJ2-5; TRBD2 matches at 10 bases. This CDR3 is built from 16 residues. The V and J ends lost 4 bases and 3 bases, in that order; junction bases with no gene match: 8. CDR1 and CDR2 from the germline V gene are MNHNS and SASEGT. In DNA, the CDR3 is TGTGCCAGCAGTGCGAAGGCTGGACTAGCGGAAGAGACCCAGTACTTC. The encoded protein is CASSAKAGLAEETQYF.

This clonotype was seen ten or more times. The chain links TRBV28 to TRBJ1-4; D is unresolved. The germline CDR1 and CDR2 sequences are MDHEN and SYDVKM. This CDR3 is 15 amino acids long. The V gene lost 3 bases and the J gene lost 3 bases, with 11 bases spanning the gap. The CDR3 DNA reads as TGTGCCAGCAGTTTTTCAGGAGAAGCTAATGAAAAACTGTTTTTT. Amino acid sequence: CASSFSGEANEKLFF.

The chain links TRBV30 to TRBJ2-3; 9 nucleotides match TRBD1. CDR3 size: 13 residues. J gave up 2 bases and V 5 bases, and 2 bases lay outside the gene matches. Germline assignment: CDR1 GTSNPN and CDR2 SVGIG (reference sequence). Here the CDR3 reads CAWGQGPTDTQYF. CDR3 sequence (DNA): TGTGCCTGGGGACAGGGGCCCACAGATACGCAGTATTTT.

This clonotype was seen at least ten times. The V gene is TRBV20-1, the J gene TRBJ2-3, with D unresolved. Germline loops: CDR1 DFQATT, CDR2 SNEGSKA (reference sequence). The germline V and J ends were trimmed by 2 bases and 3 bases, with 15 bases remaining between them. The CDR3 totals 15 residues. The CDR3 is CSARNPTGVTDTQYF. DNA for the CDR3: TGCAGTGCTAGAAATCCGACTGGGGTTACAGATACGCAGTATTTT.

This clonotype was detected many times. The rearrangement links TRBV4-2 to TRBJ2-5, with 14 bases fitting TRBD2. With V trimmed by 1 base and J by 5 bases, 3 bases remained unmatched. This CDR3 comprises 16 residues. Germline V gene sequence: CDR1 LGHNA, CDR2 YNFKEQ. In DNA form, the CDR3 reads TGTGCCAGCAGCCAAGGACTAGCGGGAGGGATGGAGACCCAGTACTTC. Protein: CASSQGLAGGMETQYF.

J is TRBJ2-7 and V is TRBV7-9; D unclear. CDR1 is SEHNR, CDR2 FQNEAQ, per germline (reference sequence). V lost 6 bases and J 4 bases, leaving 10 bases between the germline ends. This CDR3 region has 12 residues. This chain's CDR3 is CASRSGRYEQYF. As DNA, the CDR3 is TGTGCCAGCAGGTCCGGTCGTTACGAGCAGTACTTC.

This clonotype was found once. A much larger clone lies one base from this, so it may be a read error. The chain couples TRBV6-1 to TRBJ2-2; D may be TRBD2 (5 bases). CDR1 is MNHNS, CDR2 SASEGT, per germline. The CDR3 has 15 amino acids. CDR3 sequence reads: CASRKAEANAGELFF. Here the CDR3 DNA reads TGTGCCAGCAGGAAAGCGGAGGCGAACGCCGGGGAGCTGTTTTTT.

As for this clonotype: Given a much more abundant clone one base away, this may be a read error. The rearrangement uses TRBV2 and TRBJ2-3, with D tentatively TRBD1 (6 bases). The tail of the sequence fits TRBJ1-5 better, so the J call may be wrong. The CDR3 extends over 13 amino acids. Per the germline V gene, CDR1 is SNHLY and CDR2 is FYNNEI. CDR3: CASLLAGGDTQHF. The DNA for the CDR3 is TGTGCCAGCTTACTAGCGGGAGGGGACACGCAGCATTTT.

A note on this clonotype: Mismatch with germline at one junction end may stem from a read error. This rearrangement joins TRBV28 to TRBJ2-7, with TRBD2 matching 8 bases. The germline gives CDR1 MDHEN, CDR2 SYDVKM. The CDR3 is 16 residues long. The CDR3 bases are TGTACCAGCAGTCAACCGCGCGGGAGGCCCCCGTACGAGCGGTACTTC. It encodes CTSSQPRGRPPYERYF.